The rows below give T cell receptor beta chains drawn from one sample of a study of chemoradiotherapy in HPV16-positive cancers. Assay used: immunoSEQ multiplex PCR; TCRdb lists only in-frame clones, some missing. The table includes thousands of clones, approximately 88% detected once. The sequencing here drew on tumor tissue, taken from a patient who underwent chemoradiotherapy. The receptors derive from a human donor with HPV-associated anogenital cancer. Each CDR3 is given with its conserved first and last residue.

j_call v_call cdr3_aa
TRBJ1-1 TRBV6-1 CASSENRGRGEAFF
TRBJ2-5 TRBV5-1 CASSPGLAGAGETQYF
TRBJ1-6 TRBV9 CASSGREWNSPLHF
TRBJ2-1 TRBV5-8 CVTGRGGYNEQFF
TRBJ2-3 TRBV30 CAWSSLTSLGVADTQYF
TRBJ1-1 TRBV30 CAWSVRDWLNLTPQAFF
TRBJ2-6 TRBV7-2 CASSPPPTTGANVLTF
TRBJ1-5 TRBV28 CASRQTGQGVGNQPQHF
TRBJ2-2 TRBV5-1 CASCRSYANTGELFF
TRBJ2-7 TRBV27 CASSPQGSHEQYF
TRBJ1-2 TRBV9 CASSVGPGRSYGYTF
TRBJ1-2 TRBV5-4 CASSLDERGHTF
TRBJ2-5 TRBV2 CASSETDRGEETQYF
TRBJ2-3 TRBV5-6 CASSFRTSGTTDTQYF
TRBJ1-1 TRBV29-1 CSVSPDRLLGTEAFF
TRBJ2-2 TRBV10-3 CAISESRGQGPAIGLFF
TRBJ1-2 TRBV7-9 CASSPASNYGYTF
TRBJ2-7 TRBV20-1 CSAPGDYEQYF
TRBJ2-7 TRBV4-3 CASSQDVQGGEQYF
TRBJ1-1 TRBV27 CASSLFGRGMNTEAFF
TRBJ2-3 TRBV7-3 CASSLAGGRTDTQYF
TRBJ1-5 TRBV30 CAWGLNGGQPQHF
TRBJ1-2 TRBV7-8 CASSANRNYGYTF
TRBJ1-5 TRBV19 CASSMTSNQPQHF
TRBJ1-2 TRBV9 CASSVDGLPNYGYTF
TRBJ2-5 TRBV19 CASSSLRGETQYF
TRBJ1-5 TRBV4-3 CASSQGRGLNQPQHF
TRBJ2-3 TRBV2 CASSVGDTQYF
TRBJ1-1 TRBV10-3 CAIAKDRGQGEAFF
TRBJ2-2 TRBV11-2 CASSRTSGVTGELFF
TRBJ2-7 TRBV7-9 CASSFNYEQYF
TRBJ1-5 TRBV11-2 CASSLDLGGPQHF
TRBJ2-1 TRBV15 CATSRDQNEQFF
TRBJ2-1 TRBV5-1 CASSLQRGSNEQFF
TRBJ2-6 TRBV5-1 CASSLGTGGSLSGANVLTF
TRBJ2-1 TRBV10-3 CAISPGTGAGGDEQFF
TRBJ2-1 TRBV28 CASSLRLPNRGLTRPNEQFF
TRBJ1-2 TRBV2 CASSEAQNLGGGYTF
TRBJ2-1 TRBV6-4 CASSDGSSGANEQFF
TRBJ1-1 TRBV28 CASSPFTEAFF
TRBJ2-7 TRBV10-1 CARIRVRGAPYEQYF
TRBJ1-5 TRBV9 CASSVDGQINQPQHF
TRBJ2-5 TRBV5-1 CASSLGTSQETQYF
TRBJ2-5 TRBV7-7 CASSTGVGETQYF
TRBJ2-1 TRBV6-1 CASSVASGSINEQFF
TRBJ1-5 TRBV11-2 CASSLDPGPNQPQHF
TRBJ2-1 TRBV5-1 CASSLDLAGVGEQFF
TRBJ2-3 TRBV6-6 CASSTTDTSTDTQYF
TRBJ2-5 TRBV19 CASSTTGGQETQYF
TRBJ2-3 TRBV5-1 CASSPRQSADTQYF
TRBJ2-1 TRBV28 CASSSPHSSSHNEQFF